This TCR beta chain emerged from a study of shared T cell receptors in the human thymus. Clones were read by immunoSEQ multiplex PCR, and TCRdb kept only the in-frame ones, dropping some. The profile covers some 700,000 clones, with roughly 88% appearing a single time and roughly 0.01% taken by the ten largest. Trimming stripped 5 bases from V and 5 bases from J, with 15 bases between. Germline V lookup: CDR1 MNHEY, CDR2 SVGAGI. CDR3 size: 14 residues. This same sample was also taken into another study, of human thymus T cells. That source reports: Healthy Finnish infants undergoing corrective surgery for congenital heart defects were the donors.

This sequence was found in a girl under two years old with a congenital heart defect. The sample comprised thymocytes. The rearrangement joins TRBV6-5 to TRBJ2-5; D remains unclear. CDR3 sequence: CASSPDFLGETQYF. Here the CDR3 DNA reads TGTGCCAGCAGTCCTGACTTCCTTGGGGAGACCCAGTACTTC.